This paragraph covers one TCR beta chain sequence. Its specificity is unknown. The source of the sample is a study of vaccination effects on CD4 cells after COVID-19. CDR1 is SGHRS and CDR2 is YFSETQ in the germline V gene. The CDR3 extends over 14 amino acids. The V and J ends lost 7 bases and 0 bases respectively, with 11 bases between them. TCRdb's table, derived via immunoSEQ multiplex PCR, lists solely in-frame clones and lacks some. The table records about 22,000 clones, more than 60% of them present only once. Ahead of sequencing, the ViraFEST assay grew antigen-specific CD4+ T cells using viral peptide pools. Having been cultured for roughly 10 days, the cells underwent CD4+ T cell isolation. According to PCR results, the person was infected with SARS-CoV-2 between March and December 2020. Half-medium changes using IL-2 medium occurred on days 3 and 7.

V usage is TRBV5-1 and J usage is TRBJ2-1; tentative D call: TRBD2 (5 bases). This receptor was obtained from a human donor who had a prior SARS-CoV-2 infection. The starting material was CD4+ T cells from PBMCs cultured with a peptide pool, obtained before COVID-19 vaccination. The CDR3 protein is CASQDGNSYNEQFF. The CDR3 nucleotides read TGCGCCAGCCAAGACGGGAACTCCTACAATGAGCAGTTCTTC.